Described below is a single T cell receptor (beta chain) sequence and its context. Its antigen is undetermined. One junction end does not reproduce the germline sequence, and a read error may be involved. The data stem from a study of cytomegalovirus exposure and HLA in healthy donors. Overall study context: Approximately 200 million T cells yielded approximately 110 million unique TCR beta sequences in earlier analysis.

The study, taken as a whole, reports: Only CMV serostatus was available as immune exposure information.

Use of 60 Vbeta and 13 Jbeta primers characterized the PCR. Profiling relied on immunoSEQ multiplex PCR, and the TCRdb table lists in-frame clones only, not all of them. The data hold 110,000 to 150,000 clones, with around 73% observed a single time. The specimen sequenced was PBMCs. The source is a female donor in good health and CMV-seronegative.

The CDR3 DNA sequence: TGTGCCAGCAGCTGGAAGGAAGGCGGGAGCATGGTCTTC. Amino acid sequence: CASSWKEGGSMVF. The genes are TRBV7-9 and TRBJ2-1; 7 bases agree with TRBD2. There are 13 residues in the CDR3. Germline loops: CDR1 SEHNR, CDR2 FQNEAQ (reference sequence).